This is a list of T cell receptor beta chains from one sample in a study of cytomegalovirus exposure and HLA in healthy donors. Sequencing used immunoSEQ multiplex PCR; TCRdb keeps in-frame clones, though not all of them. Among over 200,000 clones, around 73% were seen once, and the ten largest hold over 3.5%. Sequenced: PBMCs. The receptor set was obtained from a male donor in good health and CMV-seronegative. The CDR3 runs from the conserved cysteine through the conserved F or W.

CDR3 | J | V
CASSLDGGRQQFF | TRBJ2-1 | TRBV7-2
CASSEALRPRDGYTF | TRBJ1-2 | TRBV6-1
CASSRSGAQETQYF | TRBJ2-5 | TRBV6-6
CASSLGAATGELFF | TRBJ2-2 | TRBV27
CASSITGVSNQPQHF | TRBJ1-5 | TRBV27
CASSREFPSTDTQYF | TRBJ2-3 | TRBV18
CASSPLSGRGGYEQYF | TRBJ2-7 | TRBV19
CASTGYGANVLTF | TRBJ2-6 | TRBV27
CASSFKAEDTQYF | TRBJ2-3 | TRBV5-4
CASSQGQGRGGYEQYF | TRBJ2-7 | TRBV7-9
CASSESVFTGRDYGYTF | TRBJ1-2 | TRBV10-2
CASSPWGHNEQFF | TRBJ2-1 | TRBV5-8
CASSLSRGQTGELFF | TRBJ2-2 | TRBV14
CASSSRTENNQPQHF | TRBJ1-5 | TRBV7-9
CASSYKAGGYYNEQFF | TRBJ2-1 | TRBV6-6
CASSRETKNTEAFF | TRBJ1-1 | TRBV14
CASSEAGEKLFF | TRBJ1-4 | TRBV6-5
CASSVTAGGPGDTQYF | TRBJ2-3 | TRBV9
CASRGGSQETQYF | TRBJ2-5 | TRBV6-6
CASSPGQGRSTDTQYF | TRBJ2-3 | TRBV27
CAWASDGMHNEQFF | TRBJ2-1 | TRBV30
CASSVGAGGNNEQFF | TRBJ2-1 | TRBV10-1
CASSPLTGGTNTEAFF | TRBJ1-1 | TRBV5-4
CASSQGWGPGYTF | TRBJ1-2 | TRBV28
CASSFGQGSAGELFF | TRBJ2-2 | TRBV11-2
CASSEPLGLGASEQFF | TRBJ2-1 | TRBV6-1
CASSLGLARDYEQYF | TRBJ2-7 | TRBV5-1
CASSLSVNQPQHF | TRBJ1-5 | TRBV5-1
CSVGGGSGRETDTQYF | TRBJ2-3 | TRBV29-1
CATSRGDRGRTDTQYF | TRBJ2-3 | TRBV15
CASSQLYEQYF | TRBJ2-7 | TRBV14
CASSIGLAGGGELFF | TRBJ2-2 | TRBV19
CARVADFGETQYF | TRBJ2-5 | TRBV23-1
CASSLSDLRDRAYEQYF | TRBJ2-7 | TRBV7-3
CASSKGQGLTYEQYF | TRBJ2-7 | TRBV9
CASSETAGGPYNEQFF | TRBJ2-1 | TRBV6-1
CASSWARESPYEQYF | TRBJ2-7 | TRBV19
CASSPVGDRSSYEQYF | TRBJ2-7 | TRBV5-6
CASSQVAGSITDTQYF | TRBJ2-3 | TRBV11-2
CASSTSGGYPYEQYF | TRBJ2-7 | TRBV19
CASSFGGGAYEQYF | TRBJ2-7 | TRBV7-8
CSSSLYQNYGYTF | TRBJ1-2 | TRBV7-9
CATSRVQGPGNQPQHF | TRBJ1-5 | TRBV15